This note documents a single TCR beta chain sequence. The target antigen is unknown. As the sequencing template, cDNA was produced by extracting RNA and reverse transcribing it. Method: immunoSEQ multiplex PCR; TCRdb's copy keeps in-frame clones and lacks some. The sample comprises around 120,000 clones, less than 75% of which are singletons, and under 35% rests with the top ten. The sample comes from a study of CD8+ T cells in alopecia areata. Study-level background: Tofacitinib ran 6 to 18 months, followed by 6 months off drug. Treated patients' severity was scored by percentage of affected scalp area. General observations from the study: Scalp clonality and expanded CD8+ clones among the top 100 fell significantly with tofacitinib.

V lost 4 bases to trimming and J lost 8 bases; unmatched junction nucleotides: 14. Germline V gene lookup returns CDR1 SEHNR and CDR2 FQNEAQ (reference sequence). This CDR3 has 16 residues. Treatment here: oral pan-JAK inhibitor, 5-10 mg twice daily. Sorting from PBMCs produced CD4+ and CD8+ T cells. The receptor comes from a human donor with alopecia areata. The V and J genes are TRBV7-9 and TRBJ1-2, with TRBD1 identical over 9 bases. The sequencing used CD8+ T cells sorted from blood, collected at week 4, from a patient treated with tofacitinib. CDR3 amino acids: CASSSLGRQGVLGYTF. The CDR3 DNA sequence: TGTGCCAGCAGCTCCTTGGGGAGACAGGGGGTTCTCGGCTACACCTTC.